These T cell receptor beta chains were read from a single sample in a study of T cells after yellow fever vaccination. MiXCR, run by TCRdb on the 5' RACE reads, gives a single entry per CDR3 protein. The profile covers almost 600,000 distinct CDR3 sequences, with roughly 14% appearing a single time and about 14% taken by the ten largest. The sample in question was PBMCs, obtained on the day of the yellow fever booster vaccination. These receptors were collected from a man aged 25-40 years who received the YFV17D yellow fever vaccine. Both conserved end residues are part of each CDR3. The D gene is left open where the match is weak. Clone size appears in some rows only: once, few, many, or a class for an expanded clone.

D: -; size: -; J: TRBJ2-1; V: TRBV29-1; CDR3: CSVIAGDSYNEQFF; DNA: TGCAGCGTTATTGCGGGTGATTCCTACAATGAGCAGTTCTTC
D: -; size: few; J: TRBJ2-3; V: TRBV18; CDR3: CASSPLSSDTQYF; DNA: TGTGCCAGCTCACCACTTAGTTCAGATACGCAGTATTTT
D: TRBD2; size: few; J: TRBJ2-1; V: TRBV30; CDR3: CAWSGLAGGPYNEQFF; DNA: TGTGCCTGGAGTGGGCTAGCGGGAGGGCCATACAATGAGCAGTTCTTC
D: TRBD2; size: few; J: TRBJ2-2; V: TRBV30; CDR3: CAWSHGGGRVFAGELFF; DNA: TGTGCCTGGAGTCACGGGGGGGGGCGCGTGTTTGCCGGGGAGCTGTTTTTT
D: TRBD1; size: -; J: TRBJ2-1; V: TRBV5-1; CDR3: CASSPGQGTYNEQFF; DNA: TGCGCCAGCAGCCCCGGACAGGGTACCTACAATGAGCAGTTCTTC
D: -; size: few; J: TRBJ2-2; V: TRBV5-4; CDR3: CASSFWPGDTGELFF; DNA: TGTGCCAGCAGCTTTTGGCCGGGAGACACCGGGGAGCTGTTTTTT
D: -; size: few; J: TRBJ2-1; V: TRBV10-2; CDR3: CASNYNEQFF; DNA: TGCGCCAGCAACTACAATGAGCAGTTCTTC
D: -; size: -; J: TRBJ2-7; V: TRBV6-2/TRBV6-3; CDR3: CASSYLGPPATEQYF; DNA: TGTGCCAGCAGTTACCTAGGGCCTCCGGCCACTGAGCAGTACTTC
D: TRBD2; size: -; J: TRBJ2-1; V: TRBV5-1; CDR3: CASSLSGSSGGRSSYNEQFF; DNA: TGCGCCAGCAGCCTCTCCGGGTCTAGCGGGGGTAGAAGCTCCTACAATGAGCAGTTCTTC
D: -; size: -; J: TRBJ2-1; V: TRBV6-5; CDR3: CASSYQSDYNEQFF; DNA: TGTGCCAGCAGTTACCAGTCCGACTACAATGAGCAGTTCTTC
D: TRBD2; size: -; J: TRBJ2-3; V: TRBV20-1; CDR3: CSARDRGSGSFKDTQYF; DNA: TGCAGTGCTAGAGATCGGGGTAGCGGGAGTTTTAAAGATACGCAGTATTTT
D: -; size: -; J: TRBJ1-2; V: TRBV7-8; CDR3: CASNPPGPNYGYTF; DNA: TGTGCCAGCAACCCTCCGGGGCCGAACTATGGCTACACCTTC
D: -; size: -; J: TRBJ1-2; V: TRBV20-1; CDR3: CSTWEGYGYTF; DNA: TGCAGTACCTGGGAGGGGTATGGCTACACCTTC
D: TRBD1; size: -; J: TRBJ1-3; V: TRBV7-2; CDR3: CASSLEGARGNTIYF; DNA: TGTGCCAGCAGCTTAGAGGGGGCGCGAGGAAACACCATATATTTT
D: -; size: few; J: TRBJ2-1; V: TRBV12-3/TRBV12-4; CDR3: CASSSIAGYNEQFF; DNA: TGTGCCAGCAGTTCAATCGCAGGGTACAATGAGCAGTTCTTC
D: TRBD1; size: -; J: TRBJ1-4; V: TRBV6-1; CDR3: CASRGDRFNEKLFF; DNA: TGTGCCAGCAGGGGGGACAGATTTAATGAAAAACTGTTTTTT
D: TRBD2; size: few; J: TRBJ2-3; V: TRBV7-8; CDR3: CASSSEAGRADTQYF; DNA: TGTGCCAGCAGCTCGGAAGCGGGAAGGGCAGATACGCAGTATTTT
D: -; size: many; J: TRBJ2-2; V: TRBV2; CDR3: CASNLRQNTGELFF; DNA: TGTGCCAGCAACCTCCGACAGAACACCGGGGAGCTGTTTTTT
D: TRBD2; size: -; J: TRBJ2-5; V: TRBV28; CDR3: CASTDLPTTSGRAQETQYF; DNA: TGTGCCAGCACTGATCTCCCAACCACTAGCGGGAGGGCCCAAGAGACCCAGTACTTC
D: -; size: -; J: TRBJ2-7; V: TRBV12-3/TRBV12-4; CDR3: CASSPSTGNEQYF; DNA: TGTGCCAGCAGCCCTAGCACAGGCAACGAGCAGTACTTC
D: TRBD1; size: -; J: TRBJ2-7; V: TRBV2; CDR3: CARGQGKREQYF; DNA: TGTGCCAGGGGACAGGGAAAGAGGGAGCAGTACTTC
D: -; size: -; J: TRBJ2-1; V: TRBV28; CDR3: CACRTGTSYNEQFF; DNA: TGTGCCTGCCGGACCGGGACTTCTTACAATGAGCAGTTCTTC
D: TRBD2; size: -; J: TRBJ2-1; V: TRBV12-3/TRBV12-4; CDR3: CASSLFAGDEQFF; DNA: TGTGCCAGCAGTTTGTTTGCGGGAGATGAGCAGTTCTTC
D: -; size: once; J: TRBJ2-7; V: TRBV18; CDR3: CASSEGTPYEQYF; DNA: TGTGCCAGCTCAGAGGGAACCCCCTACGAGCAGTACTTC
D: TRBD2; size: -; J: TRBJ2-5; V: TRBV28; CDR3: CASSSGGIVETQYF; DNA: TGTGCCAGCAGCTCCGGGGGGATAGTCGAGACCCAGTACTTC
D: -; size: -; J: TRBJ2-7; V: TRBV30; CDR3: CAWSDKTLYEQYF; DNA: TGTGCCTGGAGTGACAAGACGCTCTACGAGCAGTACTTC
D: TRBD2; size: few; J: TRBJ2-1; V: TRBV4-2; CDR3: CASSQEAGGSNEQFF; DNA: TGTGCCAGCAGCCAAGAAGCGGGAGGTTCCAATGAGCAGTTCTTC
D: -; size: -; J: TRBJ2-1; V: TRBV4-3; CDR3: CASSRVTGLPSSYNEQFF; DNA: TGCGCCAGCAGCCGCGTTACGGGACTTCCGAGCTCCTACAATGAGCAGTTCTTC
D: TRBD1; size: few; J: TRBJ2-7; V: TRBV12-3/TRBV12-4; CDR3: CASSLGQLPYEQYF; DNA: TGTGCCAGCAGCTTGGGACAGCTACCGTACGAGCAGTACTTC
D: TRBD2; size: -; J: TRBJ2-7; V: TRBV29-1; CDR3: CSGIRGGNEQYF; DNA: TGCAGCGGAATACGGGGGGGGAACGAGCAGTACTTC
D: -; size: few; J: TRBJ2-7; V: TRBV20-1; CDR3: CSAKVRGRTYEQYF; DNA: TGCAGTGCGAAGGTCAGGGGCCGGACCTACGAGCAGTACTTC
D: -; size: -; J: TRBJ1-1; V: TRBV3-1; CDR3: CASSQGLGGTNTEAFF; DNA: TGTGCCAGCAGCCAAGGTCTAGGGGGGACGAACACTGAAGCTTTCTTT
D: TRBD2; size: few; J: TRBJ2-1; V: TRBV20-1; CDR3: CSARGNGSGRLNEQFF; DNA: TGCAGTGCTAGAGGCAATGGTAGCGGGAGATTAAATGAGCAGTTCTTC
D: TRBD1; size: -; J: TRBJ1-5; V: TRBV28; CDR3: CASSYRDRGNQPQHF; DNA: TGTGCCAGCAGCTACCGGGACAGGGGCAATCAGCCCCAGCATTTT
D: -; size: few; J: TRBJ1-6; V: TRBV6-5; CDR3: CASSYSYRQRGNSPLHF; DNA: TGTGCCAGCAGTTACAGTTACAGACAAAGGGGTAATTCACCCCTCCACTTT
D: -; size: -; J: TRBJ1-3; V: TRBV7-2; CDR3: CASSPTQGLSGNTIYF; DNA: TGTGCCAGCAGCCCGACCCAGGGGTTGTCTGGAAACACCATATATTTT
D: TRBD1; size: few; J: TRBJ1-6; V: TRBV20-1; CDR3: CSAPWDRGSPLHF; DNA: TGCAGTGCTCCGTGGGACAGGGGATCACCCCTCCACTTT
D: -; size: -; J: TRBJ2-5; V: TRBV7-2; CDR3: CASSSLSHPSETQYF; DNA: TGTGCCAGCAGCTCACTTTCCCACCCCTCGGAGACCCAGTACTTC
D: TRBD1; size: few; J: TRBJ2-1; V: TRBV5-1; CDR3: CASSRLSQGAPNEQFF; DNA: TGCGCCAGCAGCCGTCTCTCACAGGGGGCGCCGAATGAGCAGTTCTTC
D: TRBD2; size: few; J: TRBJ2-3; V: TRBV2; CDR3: CASRRQGPDSTGTRGTDTQYF; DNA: TGTGCCAGCAGACGCCAAGGGCCTGATTCAACCGGGACTAGGGGCACAGATACGCAGTATTTT
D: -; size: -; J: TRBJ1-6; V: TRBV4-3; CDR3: CASSQDGRVNSPLHF; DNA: TGCGCCAGCAGCCAAGATGGCCGGGTGAATTCACCCCTCCACTTT
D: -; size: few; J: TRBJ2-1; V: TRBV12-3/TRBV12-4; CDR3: CASSSTTGVNEQFF; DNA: TGTGCCAGCAGTTCTACGACCGGGGTGAATGAGCAGTTCTTC
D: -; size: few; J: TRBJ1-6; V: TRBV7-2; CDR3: CASSLEPGAINSPLHF; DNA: TGTGCCAGCAGCTTAGAACCGGGGGCAATTAATTCACCCCTCCACTTT
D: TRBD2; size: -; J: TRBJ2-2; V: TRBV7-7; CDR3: CASSLVGGRNTGELFF; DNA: TGTGCTAGCAGCTTAGTCGGCGGGAGAAACACCGGGGAGCTGTTTTTT
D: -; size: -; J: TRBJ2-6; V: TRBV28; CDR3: CGSAGANVLTF; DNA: TGTGGGTCTGCTGGGGCCAACGTCCTGACTTTC
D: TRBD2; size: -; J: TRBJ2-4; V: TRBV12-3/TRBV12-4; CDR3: CASSSPLAGGNIQYF; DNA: TGTGCCAGCAGTTCGCCCCTAGCGGGAGGTAACATTCAGTACTTC
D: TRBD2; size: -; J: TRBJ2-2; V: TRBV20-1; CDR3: CSARNGGGPGGELFF; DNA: TGCAGTGCTAGAAACGGGGGAGGGCCGGGCGGGGAGCTGTTTTTT
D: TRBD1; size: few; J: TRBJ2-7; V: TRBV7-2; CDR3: CASSFPGPGQGYEQYF; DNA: TGTGCCAGCAGCTTCCCCGGCCCGGGACAGGGCTACGAGCAGTACTTC
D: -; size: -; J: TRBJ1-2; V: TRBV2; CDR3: CASVQAPLSGHGYTF; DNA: TGTGCCAGCGTACAGGCTCCATTATCCGGCCATGGCTACACCTTC
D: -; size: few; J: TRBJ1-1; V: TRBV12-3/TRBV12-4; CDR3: CASSLQDRGTEAFF; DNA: TGTGCCAGCAGTTTACAGGACAGAGGAACTGAAGCTTTCTTT
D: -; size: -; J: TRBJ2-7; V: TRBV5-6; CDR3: CASSWNRDLVEQYF; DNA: TGTGCCAGCAGCTGGAACCGGGACTTGGTGGAGCAGTACTTC
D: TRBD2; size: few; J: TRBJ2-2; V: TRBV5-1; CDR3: CASSAGTSGYTGELFF; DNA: TGCGCCAGCAGCGCCGGGACTAGCGGATACACCGGGGAGCTGTTTTTT
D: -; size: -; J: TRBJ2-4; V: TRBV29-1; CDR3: CSGQGGKNIQYF; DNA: TGCAGCGGACAGGGAGGGAAGAACATTCAGTACTTC
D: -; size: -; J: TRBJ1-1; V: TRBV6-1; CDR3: CASSGASLNTEAFF; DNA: TGTGCCAGCAGTGGAGCATCTTTGAACACTGAAGCTTTCTTT
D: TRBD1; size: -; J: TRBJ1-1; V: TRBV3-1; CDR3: CASSRDSTFMNTEAFF; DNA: TGTGCCAGCAGCCGGGACAGCACATTCATGAACACTGAAGCTTTCTTT
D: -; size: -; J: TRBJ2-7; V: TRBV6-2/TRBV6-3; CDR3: CASMLSGLRFEQYF; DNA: TGTGCCAGCATGCTGTCCGGTCTCCGGTTCGAGCAGTACTTC
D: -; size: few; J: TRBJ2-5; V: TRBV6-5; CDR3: CASRSSQETQYF; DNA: TGTGCCAGCAGGTCGAGCCAAGAGACCCAGTACTTC
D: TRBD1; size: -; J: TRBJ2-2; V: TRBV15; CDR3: CATSRGSGQRSGELFF; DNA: TGTGCCACCAGCAGGGGCTCGGGACAGAGATCCGGGGAGCTGTTTTTT
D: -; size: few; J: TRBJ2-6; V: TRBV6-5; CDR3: CASSYGRGDSGANVLTF; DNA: TGTGCCAGCAGTTACGGGCGCGGAGACTCTGGGGCCAACGTCCTGACTTTC